This T cell receptor beta chain emerged from a study of OX40 agonist ivuxolimab in advanced cancers. Findings of the study overall: Low levels of normalized T-cell clonal expansion also appeared in some nonresponders.

Regarding this clone: Its matching antigen is unknown.

V gave up 2 bases and J gave up 0 bases, with 6 bases separating them. CDR3 length equals 14 residues. In germline, CDR1 is SGHDT, CDR2 YYEEEE. Repertoires were generated with immunoSEQ multiplex PCR, while TCRdb's copy carries only in-frame clones and drops some. The data hold around 20,000 clones, with roughly 88% observed a single time. The chain recombines TRBV5-6 with TRBJ1-5; D call uncertain. The sequencing used CD4+ or CD8+ T cells sorted from blood, collected in a trial of the OX40 agonist ivuxolimab. The sequence was collected from an adult with an advanced solid tumor such as melanoma, head and neck, liver or kidney cancer. The CDR3 DNA follows: TGTGCCAGCAGCTTCATGCATAGCAATCAGCCCCAGCATTTT. Translation: CASSFMHSNQPQHF. Filled out from reference TRBV5-6 and TRBJ1-5, the complete variable domain reads DAGVTQSPTHLIKTRGQQVTLRCSPKSGHDTVSWYQQALGQGPQFIFQYYEEEERQRGNFPDRFSGHQFPNYSSELNVNALLLGDSALYLCASSFMHSNQPQHFGDGTRLSIL.